This record covers a single TCR beta chain. These data originate in a study of metastatic and nonmetastatic thyroid tumors. Study processing details: Built for papillary thyroid cancer, a distant-metastasis classifier drew on CDR3 differences across clinicopathological groups. With MiXCR, TCRdb called clones anew from the PCR reads. These V and J calls rely on TCRdb rather than the paper's analysis. The top ten clones hold about 8.9% of a sample with 35,000 to 40,000 clones, roughly a quarter of them seen once. CDR3 size: 11 residues. Germline CDR1 is LNHNV and CDR2 is YYDKDF (reference sequence). The germline V and J ends were trimmed by 8 bases and 3 bases, with 8 bases remaining between them. Ahead of thyroid surgery, no patient had received treatment of any kind.

The TCR originated in a female donor with papillary thyroid cancer or a benign thyroid nodule (not recorded which). Some clones in this sample may be carry-over from other donors' samples. The J gene is TRBJ2-7, the V gene TRBV15, with a possible D match to TRBD1 (6 bases). Material for sequencing was blood. The CDR3 DNA is TGTGCCACCCGGGACAACTACGAGCAGTACTTC. Translated: CATRDNYEQYF.